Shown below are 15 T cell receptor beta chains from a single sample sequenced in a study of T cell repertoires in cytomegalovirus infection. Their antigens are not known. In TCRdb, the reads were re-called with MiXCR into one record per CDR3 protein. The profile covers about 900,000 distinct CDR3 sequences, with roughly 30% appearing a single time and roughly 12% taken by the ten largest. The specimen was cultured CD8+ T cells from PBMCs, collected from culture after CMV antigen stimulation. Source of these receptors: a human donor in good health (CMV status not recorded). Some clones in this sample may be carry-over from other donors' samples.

The CDR3 loop is CAKAPYEGSYNEQFF. CDR3 sequence (DNA): TGTGCTAAAGCCCCATATGAGGGCTCCTACAATGAGCAGTTCTTC. The V gene is TRBV7-9, the J gene TRBJ2-1; tentatively, D is TRBD2 (5 bases). The CDR3 has 15 residues. Germline-derived CDR1 and CDR2 are SEHNR and FQNEAQ (reference sequence).

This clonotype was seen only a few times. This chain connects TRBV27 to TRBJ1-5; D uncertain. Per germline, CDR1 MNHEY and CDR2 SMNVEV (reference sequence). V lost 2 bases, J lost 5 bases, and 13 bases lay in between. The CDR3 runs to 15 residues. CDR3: CASSLSGTVYQPQHF. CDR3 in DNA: TGTGCCAGCAGTTTAAGTGGTACAGTTTATCAGCCCCAGCATTTT.

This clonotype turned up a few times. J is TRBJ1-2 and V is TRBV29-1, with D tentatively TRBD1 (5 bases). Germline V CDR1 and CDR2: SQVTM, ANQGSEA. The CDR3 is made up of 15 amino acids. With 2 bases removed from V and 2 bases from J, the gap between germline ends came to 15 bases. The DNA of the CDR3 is TGCAGCGTTGAAAACCCGTCGCAGGGCAACTATGGCTACACCTTC. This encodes CSVENPSQGNYGYTF.

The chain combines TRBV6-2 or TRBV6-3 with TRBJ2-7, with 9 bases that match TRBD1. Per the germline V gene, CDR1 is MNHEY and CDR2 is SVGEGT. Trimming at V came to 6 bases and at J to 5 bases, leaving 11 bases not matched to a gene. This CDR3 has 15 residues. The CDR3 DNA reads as TGTGCCAGCAGCCCCGGGACAGGGAGATCCAACGAGCAGTACGTC. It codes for CASSPGTGRSNEQYV.

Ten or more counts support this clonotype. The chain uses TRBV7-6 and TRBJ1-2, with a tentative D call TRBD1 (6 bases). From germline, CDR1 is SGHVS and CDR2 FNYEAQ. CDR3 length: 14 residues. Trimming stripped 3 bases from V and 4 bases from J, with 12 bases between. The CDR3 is CASSFGGAVYGYTF. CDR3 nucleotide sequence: TGTGCCAGCAGCTTCGGGGGGGCGGTCTATGGCTACACCTTC.

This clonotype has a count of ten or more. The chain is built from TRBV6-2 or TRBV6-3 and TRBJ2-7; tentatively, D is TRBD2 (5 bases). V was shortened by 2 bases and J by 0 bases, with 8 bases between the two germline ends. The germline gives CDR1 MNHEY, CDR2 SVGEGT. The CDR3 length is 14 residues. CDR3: CASSYGGGSYEQYV. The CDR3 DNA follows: TGTGCCAGCAGTTACGGAGGAGGCTCCTACGAGCAGTACGTC.

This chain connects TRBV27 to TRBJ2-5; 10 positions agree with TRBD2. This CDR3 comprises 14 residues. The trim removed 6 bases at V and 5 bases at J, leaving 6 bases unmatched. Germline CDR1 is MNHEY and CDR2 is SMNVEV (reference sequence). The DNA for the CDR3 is TGTGCCAGCAGGCTTAGCGGGGGGATTGAGACCCAGTACTTC. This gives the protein CASRLSGGIETQYF.

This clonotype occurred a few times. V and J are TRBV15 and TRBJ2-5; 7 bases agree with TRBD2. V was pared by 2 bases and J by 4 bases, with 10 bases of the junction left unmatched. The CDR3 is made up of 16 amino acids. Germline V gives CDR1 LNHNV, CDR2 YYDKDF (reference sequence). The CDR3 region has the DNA TGTGCCACCAGCAGAAAGACTAGCCTCTTTGGAGAGACCCAGTACTTC. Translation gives CATSRKTSLFGETQYF.

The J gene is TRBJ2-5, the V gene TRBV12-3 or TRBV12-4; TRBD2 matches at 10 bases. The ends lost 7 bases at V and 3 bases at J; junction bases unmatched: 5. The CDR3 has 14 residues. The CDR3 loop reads CASTLSGGEETQYF. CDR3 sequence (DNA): TGTGCCAGCACCCTGAGCGGGGGGGAAGAGACCCAGTACTTC.

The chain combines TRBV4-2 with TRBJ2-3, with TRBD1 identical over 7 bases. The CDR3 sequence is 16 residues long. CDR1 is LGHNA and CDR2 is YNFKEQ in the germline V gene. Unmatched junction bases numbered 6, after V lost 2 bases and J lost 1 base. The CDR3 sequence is CASSQRGQPRTDTQYF. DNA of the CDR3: TGTGCCAGCAGCCAACGGGGACAGCCGCGCACAGATACGCAGTATTTT.

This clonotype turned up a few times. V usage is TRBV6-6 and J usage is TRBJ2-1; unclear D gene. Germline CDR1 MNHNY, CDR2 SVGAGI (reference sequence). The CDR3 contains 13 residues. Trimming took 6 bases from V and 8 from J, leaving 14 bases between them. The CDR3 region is CASSRPSDDEQFF. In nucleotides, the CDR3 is TGTGCCAGCAGCCGACCCTCAGACGATGAGCAGTTCTTC.

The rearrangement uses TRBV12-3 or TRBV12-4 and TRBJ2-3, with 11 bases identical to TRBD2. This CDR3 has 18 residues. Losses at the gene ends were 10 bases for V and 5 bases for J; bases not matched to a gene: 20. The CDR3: CATLGGVAGGPGLDTQYF. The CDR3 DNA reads TGTGCCACCCTGGGGGGAGTAGCGGGGGGGCCAGGCTTAGATACGCAGTATTTT.

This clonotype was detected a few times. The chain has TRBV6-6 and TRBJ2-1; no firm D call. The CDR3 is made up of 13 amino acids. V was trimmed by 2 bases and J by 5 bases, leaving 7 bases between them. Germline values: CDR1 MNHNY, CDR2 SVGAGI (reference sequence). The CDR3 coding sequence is TGTGCCAGCAGTTACAGTTCTCACAATGAGCAGTTCTTC. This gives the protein CASSYSSHNEQFF.

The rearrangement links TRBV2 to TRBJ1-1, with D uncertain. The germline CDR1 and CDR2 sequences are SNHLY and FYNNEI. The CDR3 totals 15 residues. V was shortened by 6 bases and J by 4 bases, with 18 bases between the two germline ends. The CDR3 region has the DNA TGTGCCAGCAGGCTAGAATCGGGCGGTGGCACTGAAGCTTTCTTT. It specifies CASRLESGGGTEAFF.

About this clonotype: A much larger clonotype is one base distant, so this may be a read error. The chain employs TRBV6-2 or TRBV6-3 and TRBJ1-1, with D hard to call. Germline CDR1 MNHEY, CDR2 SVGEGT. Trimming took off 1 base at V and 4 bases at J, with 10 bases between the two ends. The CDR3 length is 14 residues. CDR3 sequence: CASSYFGRPTEAFF. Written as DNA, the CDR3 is TGTGCCAGCAGTTACTTTGGAAGGCCCACTGAAGCTTTCTTT.